These T cell receptor beta chains were read from a single sample in a study of T cell repertoires in ileal Crohn's disease. Generated by immunoSEQ multiplex PCR, the TCRdb table keeps only in-frame clones and is missing some. This table holds about 9,600 clones, 76% found once. The sequencing sample was made of ileal tissue. The receptors shown here come from an adult with Crohn's disease. Each CDR3 is given with its conserved first and last residue. Each record gives: CDR3 length, J gene, V gene, CDR3 protein.

length: 14; J: TRBJ2-1; V: TRBV29-1; CDR3: CSVASASSNNEQFF
length: 16; J: TRBJ1-1; V: TRBV6-5; CDR3: CASSYFQGGLNTEAFF
length: 16; J: TRBJ1-3; V: TRBV30; CDR3: CAWSQGQSSSGNTIYF
length: 14; J: TRBJ1-5; V: TRBV6-6; CDR3: CASNDRGSNQPQHF
length: 12; J: TRBJ1-2; V: TRBV29-1; CDR3: CSVDFYGGGYTF
length: 17; J: TRBJ1-2; V: TRBV4-1; CDR3: CASSQVSQGGSVYGYTF
length: 13; J: TRBJ2-1; V: TRBV30; CDR3: CAWIGQSYNEQFF
length: 11; J: TRBJ2-3; V: TRBV20-1; CDR3: CSAEKGTGFYF
length: 15; J: TRBJ1-5; V: TRBV2; CDR3: CASSEAGGKERPQHF
length: 17; J: TRBJ1-4; V: TRBV7-9; CDR3: CASRDFPSTVSNEKLFF
length: 15; J: TRBJ1-2; V: TRBV6-5; CDR3: CASSYWEGGKNGYTF
length: 17; J: TRBJ2-3; V: TRBV9; CDR3: CASSVSSGGARTDTQYF
length: 10; J: TRBJ1-5; V: TRBV28; CDR3: CATLRRPQHF
length: 15; J: TRBJ2-2; V: TRBV4-2; CDR3: CASSQDVGGTGELFF
length: 15; J: TRBJ2-5; V: TRBV5-1; CDR3: CASSSGTGTQETQYF
length: 15; J: TRBJ2-3; V: TRBV6-5; CDR3: CASSYMGANTDTQYF
length: 14; J: TRBJ2-5; V: TRBV2; CDR3: CASSLGRSQETQYF
length: 13; J: TRBJ1-5; V: TRBV7-9; CDR3: CASSLEGGQPQHF
length: 16; J: TRBJ2-3; V: TRBV5-1; CDR3: CASSLVVAGATDTQYF
length: 13; J: TRBJ1-1; V: TRBV28; CDR3: CATLPGQNTEAFF
length: 16; J: TRBJ2-7; V: TRBV28; CDR3: CASLFAQRDTSFEQYF
length: 12; J: TRBJ2-5; V: TRBV7-2; CDR3: CASSLGQKSQYF
length: 14; J: TRBJ1-1; V: TRBV7-8; CDR3: CASSFRVENTEAFF
length: 12; J: TRBJ1-4; V: TRBV2; CDR3: CASRPGTLKLFF
length: 13; J: TRBJ1-1; V: TRBV9; CDR3: CASSVAVNTEAFF
length: 15; J: TRBJ2-4; V: TRBV2; CDR3: CASTFSGGAKNIQYF
length: 14; J: TRBJ1-1; V: TRBV5-5; CDR3: CASSFQTVGTEAFF
length: 13; J: TRBJ1-1; V: TRBV14; CDR3: CASSLTLSPEAFF
length: 17; J: TRBJ2-4; V: TRBV5-4; CDR3: CASSLVILDSAKNIQYF
length: 16; J: TRBJ1-3; V: TRBV7-8; CDR3: CASSLVIGAQGNTIYF
length: 13; J: TRBJ1-5; V: TRBV13; CDR3: CASSLSRDQPQHF
length: 15; J: TRBJ2-1; V: TRBV2; CDR3: CASSGGQGFYNEQFF
length: 14; J: TRBJ2-7; V: TRBV7-2; CDR3: CASTRTSGTYEQYF
length: 14; J: TRBJ2-7; V: TRBV11-2; CDR3: CASSVSGGAHEQYF
length: 15; J: TRBJ1-4; V: TRBV7-2; CDR3: CASSMWTGGNEKLFF
length: 15; J: TRBJ2-3; V: TRBV6-1; CDR3: CASSEQPVQQVTQYF
length: 15; J: TRBJ1-1; V: TRBV9; CDR3: CASSVVPTGDTEAFF
length: 15; J: TRBJ2-5; V: TRBV5-4; CDR3: CASSPRTSGAETQYF
length: 13; J: TRBJ2-7; V: TRBV19; CDR3: CASSTGAGYEQYF
length: 12; J: TRBJ2-3; V: TRBV15; CDR3: CATSTRDSGQYF
length: 16; J: TRBJ2-1; V: TRBV5-4; CDR3: CASSSGTSGEYNEQFF